The sequence of this T cell receptor beta chain was determined in a study of T-cell reconstitution after alpha-beta-depleted transplantation in children. The study, taken as a whole, reports: High day-60 TCRbeta diversity in some patients came from surviving recipient T cells and thymic progenitors. Newly produced T cells mostly accounted for T-cell counts and diversity one year post-transplant.

With regard to this clonotype: Its specificity is not known. This sequence may be a read error, since a much larger clone differs from it by one base.

Unique molecular identifiers featured in how the TCRbeta library was prepared. A single record per CDR3 protein comes from TCRdb applying MiXCR to the PCR reads. Here the sample spans hundreds of thousands of distinct CDR3 sequences, approximately 11% being singletons. From germline, CDR1 is KGHSH and CDR2 LQKENI. This CDR3 is 11 amino acids long. The chain has TRBV18 and TRBJ2-1; D possibly corresponds to TRBD1 (6 bases). Source: PBMCs, taken before TCRalphabeta/CD19-depleted stem cell transplant. This receptor was obtained from a child less than two years old with acute myeloid leukemia, due to receive a stem cell transplant. CDR3 sequence reads: CAGSPQGERIF. In DNA form, the CDR3 reads TGTGCCGGCTCACCACAGGGAGAAAGAATCTTC. The full variable domain, its missing parts supplied by reference TRBV18 and TRBJ2-1, is NAGVMQNPRHLVRRRGQEARLRCSPMKGHSHVYWYRQLPEEGLKFMVYLQKENIIDESGMPKERFSAEFPKEGPSILRIQQVVRGDSAAYFCAGSPQGERIFGPGTRLTVL.